Following are 28 T cell receptor beta chains from one sample sequenced in a study of cytomegalovirus exposure and HLA in healthy donors. Clones were sequenced by immunoSEQ multiplex PCR, and TCRdb holds only the in-frame ones, with some missing. This table holds approximately 140,000 clones, almost 90% found once. The source material was PBMCs. These TCRs come from a young woman in good health and CMV-seropositive.

The rearrangement uses TRBV5-8 and TRBJ2-3, with D maybe TRBD2 (5 bases). This CDR3 comprises 15 residues. Trimming removed 4 bases at V and 8 bases at J, with 20 bases between. The germline CDR1 and CDR2 sequences are SGHTS and YDEGEE. The DNA of the CDR3 is TGTGCCAGCAGCGTCTCTTGGCTAGCCCTCGGTACGCAGTATTTT. It yields the protein CASSVSWLALGTQYF.

The chain is built from TRBV9 and TRBJ2-2; the match to TRBD2 covers 8 bases. The germline V gene encodes CDR1 SGDLS and CDR2 YYNGEE. J gave up 9 bases and V 4 bases, and 8 bases lay outside the gene matches. This CDR3 contains 14 residues. The CDR3 DNA reads as TGTGCCAGCAGCTCCCCGGGGGGGATCCGGGAGCTGTTTTTT. Translation: CASSSPGGIRELFF.

The V and J genes are TRBV6-5 and TRBJ2-3; TRBD2 aligns across 8 bases. Unmatched junction bases numbered 5, after V lost 6 bases and J lost 0 bases. This CDR3 is built from 15 residues. Per the germline V gene, CDR1 is MNHEY and CDR2 is SVGAGI. This CDR3 reads CASREGLGSTDTQYF. Here the CDR3 DNA reads TGTGCCAGCAGGGAGGGACTAGGGAGCACAGATACGCAGTATTTT.

This clone has a handful of counts. This chain connects TRBV19 to TRBJ1-1, with D hard to call. The germline CDR1 and CDR2 sequences are LNHDA and SQIVND (reference sequence). The CDR3 contains 15 residues. Trimming pared 3 bases from V and 0 bases from J, leaving 11 bases between. The CDR3 sequence: CASSMPGDMNTEAFF. The CDR3 bases are TGTGCCAGTAGTATGCCCGGGGATATGAACACTGAAGCTTTCTTT.

This clone was recorded a few times. The chain combines TRBV5-1 with TRBJ1-5, with TRBD1 as a possible D gene (5 bases). V was pared by 0 bases and J by 1 base, with 8 bases between. CDR3 size: 15 residues. Germline assignment: CDR1 SGHRS and CDR2 YFSETQ. This chain's CDR3 is CASSLAGMSNQPQHF. CDR3 in DNA: TGCGCCAGCAGCTTGGCAGGGATGAGCAATCAGCCCCAGCATTTT.

The chain links TRBV28 to TRBJ2-1, with 7 bases lining up with TRBD1. Germline assignment: CDR1 MDHEN and CDR2 SYDVKM. V gave up 4 bases and J gave up 6 bases; unmatched junction bases: 24. The CDR3 has 20 residues. DNA for the CDR3: TGTGCCAGCAGTTGGCCAAGAAACCAGGGACAGCCTGTACTTGGCAATGAGCAGTTCTTC. Its translation: CASSWPRNQGQPVLGNEQFF.

The chain combines TRBV9 with TRBJ2-3, with TRBD1 matching 7 bases. After removal of 4 bases from V and 0 bases from J, the junction contained 11 bases not matched to a gene. The CDR3 has 17 amino acids. Germline-derived CDR1 and CDR2 are SGDLS and YYNGEE. CDR3 amino acids: CASSFPVGQPSTDTQYF. In DNA form, the CDR3 reads TGTGCCAGCAGCTTCCCGGTGGGACAGCCAAGCACAGATACGCAGTATTTT.

This clone has only a few counts. The chain is built from TRBV7-6 and TRBJ2-1; D perhaps matches TRBD1 (5 bases). CDR1 is SGHVS and CDR2 is FNYEAQ in the germline V gene. The CDR3 has 15 residues. The ends were cut back, 5 bases at V and 0 bases at J, with 11 bases in the middle. CDR3 nucleotides: TGTGCCAGCAGCGGCCCGGACAACTCCTACAATGAGCAGTTCTTC. Its protein product is CASSGPDNSYNEQFF.

The rearrangement uses TRBV6-5 and TRBJ1-2; TRBD1 matches at 8 bases. CDR1 MNHEY and CDR2 SVGAGI come from the germline V gene. The CDR3 length is 15 residues. V was clipped by 2 bases and J by 10 bases; unmatched bases: 12. CDR3 amino acids: CASSYGGAGQVDYTF. CDR3 DNA sequence: TGTGCCAGCAGTTACGGGGGGGCGGGACAGGTGGACTACACCTTC.

This rearrangement joins TRBV30 to TRBJ2-3, with D perhaps TRBD2 (5 bases). Trimming took off 7 bases at V and 3 bases at J, with 17 bases between the two ends. The CDR3 covers 14 residues. Germline V CDR1 and CDR2: GTSNPN, SVGIG (reference sequence). CDR3 nucleotides: TGTGCCTTTAACCGGGGAGTTGAAACAGATACGCAGTATTTT. This codes for CAFNRGVETDTQYF.

This clone was counted a few times. The chain couples TRBV6-5 to TRBJ2-7; TRBD1 matches at 8 bases. CDR1 and CDR2 (germline): MNHEY, SVGAGI. V was clipped by 8 bases and J by 0 bases; unmatched bases: 3. The CDR3 has 13 amino acids. The CDR3 sequence is CASRGTGSYEQYF. In nucleotides, the CDR3 is TGTGCCAGCCGCGGGACAGGCTCCTACGAGCAGTACTTC.

The V gene is TRBV4-3, the J gene TRBJ1-3, with D unresolved. Germline CDR1 reads LGHNA; CDR2 reads YSLEER. The V gene lost 0 bases and the J gene lost 8 bases, with 20 bases spanning the gap. This CDR3 spans 17 amino acids. CDR3 residues: CASSQDRVGTSVYTIYF. The CDR3 DNA reads as TGCGCCAGCAGCCAAGATCGGGTAGGCACGTCGGTATACACCATATATTTT.

The chain uses TRBV6-5 and TRBJ2-3; D uncertain. V gave up 0 bases and J gave up 10 bases, with 8 bases separating them. Germline V gene sequence: CDR1 MNHEY, CDR2 SVGAGI. The CDR3 length is 12 residues. The DNA of the CDR3 is TGTGCCAGCAGTTACTCTTCGGCGGCGCAGTATTTT. This codes for CASSYSSAAQYF.

V is TRBV18 and J is TRBJ2-7, with 13 nucleotides matching TRBD2. With 6 bases clipped from V and 5 bases from J, the junction kept 7 bases outside the gene matches. The length of the CDR3 is 15 residues. CDR1 KGHSH and CDR2 LQKENI come from the germline V gene. CDR3 in DNA: TGTGCCAGCTCGCGGGGACTAGCGGGAAGTAACGAGCAGTACTTC. Translation gives CASSRGLAGSNEQYF. Together with reference TRBV18 and TRBJ2-7, the CDR3 gives the full variable domain: NAGVMQNPRHLVRRRGQEARLRCSPMKGHSHVYWYRQLPEEGLKFMVYLQKENIIDESGMPKERFSAEFPKEGPSILRIQQVVRGDSAAYFCASSRGLAGSNEQYFGPGTRLTVT.

The rearrangement uses TRBV19 and TRBJ1-5, with a tentative D call TRBD1 (5 bases). The CDR3 consists of 15 residues. Trimming removed 4 bases from V and 0 bases from J, with 10 bases in between. Germline CDR1 and CDR2: LNHDA and SQIVND (reference sequence). In DNA, the CDR3 is TGTGCCAGTAGTACAGCAAGGGGTAGCAATCAGCCCCAGCATTTT. This translates into CASSTARGSNQPQHF.

This chain links TRBV5-1 with TRBJ2-1; D is ambiguous. The germline V and J ends were trimmed by 0 bases and 9 bases, with 16 bases remaining between them. CDR1 SGHRS and CDR2 YFSETQ come from the germline V gene. The CDR3 is 15 residues long. The CDR3, as DNA: TGCGCCAGCAGCTTGGTGAGTGATAGCTCGGCTGAGCAGTTCTTC. Its protein product is CASSLVSDSSAEQFF.

This chain joins TRBV7-3 and TRBJ2-7; 7 nucleotides agree with TRBD1. Germline V gene sequence: CDR1 SGHTA, CDR2 FQGTGA. This CDR3 has 15 residues. Trimming cost V 5 bases and J 4 bases; bases outside gene matches: 11. The CDR3 nucleotides are TGTGCCAGCAGCCCTGGACAGGCAGGGCCGTACGAGCAGTACTTC. Residues: CASSPGQAGPYEQYF.

The chain uses TRBV19 and TRBJ1-5; D gene ambiguous. The ends were cut back, 7 bases at V and 7 bases at J, with 17 bases in the middle. CDR3 length: 14 amino acids. Per the germline V gene, CDR1 is LNHDA and CDR2 is SQIVND (reference sequence). The CDR3 loop reads CASNTAAVKQPQHF. The CDR3 DNA reads as TGTGCCAGTAATACCGCGGCAGTAAAGCAGCCCCAGCATTTT.

The chain carries TRBV5-4 and TRBJ2-5, with 7 bases lining up with TRBD1. Unmatched junction bases numbered 3, after V lost 4 bases and J lost 0 bases. Germline V gives CDR1 SGHNT, CDR2 YYREEE (reference sequence). The CDR3 runs 14 residues. The CDR3 spells CASSTGTDQETQYF. The CDR3 nucleotides are TGTGCCAGCAGCACCGGGACAGACCAAGAGACCCAGTACTTC.

This chain joins TRBV7-3 and TRBJ2-1; possibly TRBD2 for D (5 bases). Trimming took off 1 base at V and 4 bases at J, with 14 bases between the two ends. CDR3 size: 16 residues. CDR1 and CDR2 from the germline V gene are SGHTA and FQGTGA. CDR3 DNA sequence: TGTGCCAGCAGCTTAATAAGCAGCGGAGGTTACAATGAGCAGTTCTTC. This translates into CASSLISSGGYNEQFF.

This chain joins TRBV5-4 and TRBJ1-6, with D maybe TRBD1 (6 bases). Germline V gene data show CDR1 as SGHNT and CDR2 as YYREEE (reference sequence). Trimming removed 5 bases at V and 8 bases at J, with 11 bases between. CDR3 length: 13 residues. The CDR3 nucleotides read TGTGCCAGCAGGCAGGGGTATGATTCACCCCTCCACTTT. This codes for CASRQGYDSPLHF. The full variable domain, in which reference TRBV5-4 and TRBJ1-6 provide the parts outside the CDR3, is ETGVTQSPTHLIKTRGQQVTLRCSSQSGHNTVSWYQQALGQGPQFIFQYYREEENGRGNFPPRFSGLQFPNYSSELNVNALELDDSALYLCASRQGYDSPLHFGNGTRLTVT.

This chain connects TRBV23-1 to TRBJ1-2, with a weak D call TRBD1 (6 bases). TRBV23-1 is an open reading frame, and its role is uncertain. This CDR3 has 16 amino acids. V was shortened by 11 bases and J by 3 bases, with 25 bases between the two germline ends. The DNA for the CDR3 is TGCGCCCCCAAGGCAGGGGCGCTTGGCCCCTACTATGGCTACACCTTC. Translated: CAPKAGALGPYYGYTF.

The chain has TRBV7-8 and TRBJ2-7; 7 bases map to TRBD1. This CDR3 spans 16 amino acids. Germline-derived CDR1 and CDR2 are SGHVS and FQNEAQ. J was trimmed by 2 bases and V by 2 bases; bases with no gene match: 9. The CDR3 nucleotides are TGTGCCAGCAGCTTACCTCCAGCGACAGGGACCTACGAGCAGTACTTC. This sequence encodes CASSLPPATGTYEQYF. The complete variable domain, with remaining parts taken from reference TRBV7-8 and TRBJ2-7, reads GAGVSQSPRYKVAKRGQDVALRCDPISGHVSLFWYQQALGQGPEFLTYFQNEAQLDKSGLPSDRFFAERPEGSVSTLKIQRTQQEDSAVYLCASSLPPATGTYEQYFGPGTRLTVT.

In this sample, this clone turned up a few times. V and J are TRBV16 and TRBJ2-7; no clear D gene. The germline V gene has CDR1 KGHSY and CDR2 FQNENV. The CDR3 extends over 13 amino acids. V lost 1 base to trimming and J lost 2 bases, with 6 bases between them. The CDR3 loop is CASSQFSAYEQYF. The CDR3 bases are TGTGCCAGCAGCCAATTCTCGGCCTACGAGCAGTACTTC.

The chain joins TRBV2 to TRBJ2-7; 9 nucleotides align to TRBD1. V lost 3 bases, J lost 3 bases, and 6 bases stayed unmatched. The CDR3 loop spans 15 amino acids. The germline V gene encodes CDR1 SNHLY and CDR2 FYNNEI. The chain's CDR3 is CASSDGTGILYEQYF. The DNA of the CDR3 is TGTGCCAGCAGTGATGGGACAGGGATACTCTACGAGCAGTACTTC.

This chain links TRBV11-2 with TRBJ2-1; 11 positions agree with TRBD2. This CDR3 has 15 residues. CDR1 and CDR2 (germline): SGHAT, FQNNGV. Losses at the gene ends were 6 bases for V and 4 bases for J; bases not matched to a gene: 5. CDR3 DNA: TGTGCCAGCAGACCTAGCGGGAGGCCTTACAATGAGCAGTTCTTC. Translated, it gives CASRPSGRPYNEQFF.

The chain recombines TRBV4-2 with TRBJ1-4; a weak D match, TRBD1 (5 bases). The CDR3 runs to 14 residues. Looked up from germline, CDR1 is LGHNA and CDR2 is YNFKEQ. V lost 0 bases and J 8 bases, leaving 10 bases between the germline ends. CDR3 sequence (DNA): TGTGCCAGCAGCCAAGAGGGGCTGGGCGAAAAACTGTTTTTT. It specifies CASSQEGLGEKLFF.

The rearrangement joins TRBV6-5 to TRBJ1-2; D gene unclear. The CDR3 extends over 13 amino acids. Germline V lookup: CDR1 MNHEY, CDR2 SVGAGI. V lost 6 bases to trimming and J lost 0 bases, with 8 bases between them. CDR3 sequence (DNA): TGTGCCAGCAGCCTAGGCGCTAACTATGGCTACACCTTC. Translating gives CASSLGANYGYTF.